This T cell receptor beta chain was retrieved from a study of brain metastases from non-small cell lung cancer. The table came from immunoSEQ multiplex PCR; TCRdb's copy has only in-frame clones and leaves some out. The sample yields 4,500 to 5,000 clones, approximately 90% seen once. The CDR3 has 14 amino acids. The germline V and J ends were trimmed by 3 bases and 6 bases, with 12 bases remaining between them. Germline-derived CDR1 and CDR2 are MNHEY and SVGAGI. Sequenced material: tissue from a brain metastasis. The chain uses TRBV6-5 and TRBJ1-5; a weak D match, TRBD1 (5 bases). This clonotype was sampled from a donor older than 35 with non-small cell lung cancer. In DNA form, the CDR3 reads TGTGCCAGCAGTTATAGACAGATCGGTCAGCCCCAGCATTTT. Protein: CASSYRQIGQPQHF.